This T cell receptor beta chain was recorded in a study of T cell responses to AZD1222 COVID-19 vaccine. The study's findings and limits: The study found Spike-specific TCR breadth and depth rose after two AZD1222 doses.

TCRdb keeps only in-frame clones here, not all; method: immunoSEQ multiplex PCR. Of just under 75,000 clones detected, around 81% appear once; the ten largest clones hold roughly 50%. A remark on this clone: Its antigen is not known.

This CDR3 has 15 amino acids. The V and J ends lost 2 bases and 3 bases, in that order; junction bases with no gene match: 5. Germline-derived CDR1 and CDR2 are KGHSH and LQKENI. The TCR comes from an adult who received the AZD1222 COVID-19 vaccine. The sequenced sample was peripheral blood, obtained 28 days after the second AZD1222 dose. The chain joins TRBV18 to TRBJ2-7; TRBD2 agrees at 9 bases. In nucleotides, the CDR3 is TGTGCCAGCTCACCAGTGGCTAGCGGGGACTACGAGCAGTACTTC. This gives the protein CASSPVASGDYEQYF.